The rows below give T cell receptor beta chains drawn from one sample of a study of T cell changes during pregnancy in multiple sclerosis. Assay used: immunoSEQ multiplex PCR; TCRdb lists only in-frame clones, some missing. This sample has approximately 71,000 clones, with roughly 90% found just once. The source was peripheral blood, collected in the second trimester of pregnancy. These receptors all stem from a female donor with multiple sclerosis, enrolled in a pregnancy study. The CDR3 runs from the conserved cysteine through the conserved F or W. D genes are given only for firm matches. Clone size is stated in some rows and not others, as once, few, many or a class when expanded.

>NA|TRBD1|TRBJ2-6|TRBV7-9
TGTGCCAGCAGCCCAGGGACAGGGACTTCCTCTGGGGCCAACGTCCTGACTTTC
CASSPGTGTSSGANVLTF
>NA|TRBD2|TRBJ2-3|TRBV27
TGTGCCAGCAGTTTACTGCGGACTAGCGGGACAGATACGCAGTATTTT
CASSLLRTSGTDTQYF
>NA|TRBD2|TRBJ2-5|TRBV5-6
TGTGCCAGCAGCTTGGTTTTTGCGGGGGGCCAAGAGACCCAGTACTTC
CASSLVFAGGQETQYF
>NA|TRBD2|TRBJ2-1|TRBV7-8
TGTGCCAGCAGCTCCGAGACTACTAGCGGGAGATCCCCCAATGAGCAGTTCTTC
CASSSETTSGRSPNEQFF
>NA|NA|TRBJ1-2|TRBV19
TGTGCCAGTAGTGCGACAGGCACCTATGGCTACACCTTC
CASSATGTYGYTF
>NA|NA|TRBJ2-7|TRBV6-1
TGTGCCAGCAGTGGGCGGGAACACTACGAGCAGTACTTC
CASSGREHYEQYF
>NA|TRBD1|TRBJ2-7|TRBV11-2
TGTGCCAGCAGCTTAGACCCCCGGACAGGGAGATCCTACGAGCAGTACTTC
CASSLDPRTGRSYEQYF
>NA|NA|TRBJ1-2|TRBV6-1
TGTGCCAGCAATAAAGACAGTACTGCTAACTATGGCTACACCTTC
CASNKDSTANYGYTF
>NA|TRBD1|TRBJ1-6|TRBV5-1
TGCGCCAGCAGCCCAGCCGGGACAGTTAATTCACCCCTCCACTTT
CASSPAGTVNSPLHF
>NA|TRBD2|TRBJ2-1|TRBV7-9
TGTGCCAGCAGCCCAGACTGGACTAGCGGGGGAGAGCAGTTCTTC
CASSPDWTSGGEQFF
>NA|TRBD1|TRBJ2-7|TRBV5-1
TGCGCCAGCAGCCCCGACAGGGGCCACTACGAGCAGTACTTC
CASSPDRGHYEQYF
>NA|NA|TRBJ2-1|TRBV4-1
TGCGCCAGCAGCCAAGAGTTGACTCGACCGAACACTGAGCAGTTCTTC
CASSQELTRPNTEQFF
>NA|NA|TRBJ2-1|TRBV6-4
TGTGCCAGCAGTGACGGGCCAGGCGATGAGCAGTTCTTC
CASSDGPGDEQFF
>NA|TRBD1|TRBJ2-7|TRBV30
TGTGCCTGGAGTGTAGTGGGACAGGGGGCGGACGAGCAGTACTTC
CAWSVVGQGADEQYF
>NA|TRBD1|TRBJ1-6|TRBV28
TGTGCCAGCAGTTCTCGGACAGGGGGCCGATCACCCCTCCACTTT
CASSSRTGGRSPLHF
>NA|TRBD2|TRBJ2-1|TRBV6-1
TGTGCCAGCAAGCGGGAGCCGTATGAGCAGTTCTTC
CASKREPYEQFF
>NA|NA|TRBJ2-7|TRBV25-1
TGTGCCAGCGGCCGGGGGATTGCGGGCGAGCAGTACTTC
CASGRGIAGEQYF
>NA|NA|TRBJ2-7|TRBV5-1
TGCGCCAGCAGCCTTGGACATGGAGACGAGCAGTACTTC
CASSLGHGDEQYF
>NA|NA|TRBJ2-7|TRBV15
TGTGCCACCAGCAGAGATAGGGGGGGGACCCGAGACTTC
CATSRDRGGTRDF
>NA|TRBD2|TRBJ2-2|TRBV7-9
TGTGCCAGCAGCTTAGCGGGAGGGACCGGGGAGCTGTTTTTT
CASSLAGGTGELFF
>NA|NA|TRBJ2-1|TRBV10-3
TGTGCCATCAGACAAAACAGGGATTCCTCCAATGAGCAGTTCTTC
CAIRQNRDSSNEQFF
>NA|NA|TRBJ2-4|TRBV2
TGTGCCAGCAGTGGGCGGGAAAACATTCAGTACTTC
CASSGRENIQYF
>NA|NA|TRBJ2-2|TRBV2
TGTGCCAGCAGTGAAGCGCTACCTAGCGAGATGCCCGGGGAGCTGTTTTTT
CASSEALPSEMPGELFF
>NA|NA|TRBJ2-5|TRBV18
TGTGCCAGCTCACCACCGGGCGAAGAGACCCAGTACTTC
CASSPPGEETQYF
>NA|NA|TRBJ2-5|TRBV6-6
TGTGCCAGCAGTTATGCCCCCCGGACACTCTCGGGGTACTTC
CASSYAPRTLSGYF
>NA|TRBD2|TRBJ2-5|TRBV6-1
TGTGCCAGCAGTGATCGGTCTAGCGGGAAGGAAGAGACCCAGTACTTC
CASSDRSSGKEETQYF
>once|TRBD1|TRBJ2-5|TRBV9
TGTGCCAGCAGCGTAGCTCCGACAGGGGGCGAGGAGACCCAGTACTTC
CASSVAPTGGEETQYF
>NA|NA|TRBJ2-3|TRBV19
TGTGCCAGTAGTATTCAGGGCACAGATACGCAGTATTTT
CASSIQGTDTQYF
>once|NA|TRBJ2-3|TRBV14
TGTGCCAGCAGCCCCCTCGGTACGCAGTATTTT
CASSPLGTQYF
>few|NA|TRBJ1-6|TRBV5-1
TGCGCCAGCAGGGGACTGAATAATTCACCCCTCCACTTT
CASRGLNNSPLHF
>once|NA|TRBJ1-1|TRBV2
TGTGCCAGCACCAGGAAGGAGGTAGACACTGAAGCTTTCTTT
CASTRKEVDTEAFF
>NA|NA|TRBJ1-3|TRBV7-6
TGTGCCAGCAGCACCGCGACAGGTTACTCCGACTCTGGAAACACCATATATTTT
CASSTATGYSDSGNTIYF
>NA|TRBD2|TRBJ2-3|TRBV27
TGTGCCCAGGGGCTAGCGGGGGATTTGAGCACAGATACGCAGTATTTT
CAQGLAGDLSTDTQYF
>NA|NA|TRBJ1-1|TRBV29-1
TGCAGCGGGAGGGCCGCCATGAACACTGAAGCTTTCTTT
CSGRAAMNTEAFF
>NA|NA|TRBJ2-1|TRBV28
TGTGCCAGCAGCCGACTACTATTAAACACCCACTCCTACAATGAGCAGTTCTTC
CASSRLLLNTHSYNEQFF
>NA|NA|TRBJ1-2|TRBV15
TGTGCCACCAGCAGAGATGAAACTGTCATTCCCAACTATGGCTACACCTTC
CATSRDETVIPNYGYTF
>NA|NA|TRBJ2-5|TRBV10-3
TGTGCCATCAGTGGAGGGGGTCGGGGTGAGACCCAGTACTTC
CAISGGGRGETQYF
>NA|NA|TRBJ2-5|TRBV7-6
TGTGCCAGCAGCTTAGCAGAGGAGACCCAGTACTTC
CASSLAEETQYF
>few|NA|TRBJ1-6|TRBV5-1
TGCGCCAGCAGCTTGGAACAGGGAAGATCACCCCTCCACTTT
CASSLEQGRSPLHF
>NA|TRBD1|TRBJ1-5|TRBV28
TGTGCCAGCAGTTTAGGGGCAGGGGGCAATAGCAATCAGCCCCAGCATTTT
CASSLGAGGNSNQPQHF
>NA|TRBD2|TRBJ2-5|TRBV19
TGTGCCAGTAGTGCCCCCGGGGGGGGAAAGACCCAGTACTTC
CASSAPGGGKTQYF
>NA|TRBD2|TRBJ2-2|TRBV9
TGTGCCAGCAGCGAGCCGGGGGGTTTGGACGGGGAGCTGTTTTTT
CASSEPGGLDGELFF
>NA|TRBD1|TRBJ2-7|TRBV19
TGTGCCAGTAGTAAGGGACAGAACTACGAGCAGTACTTC
CASSKGQNYEQYF
>NA|TRBD1|TRBJ2-7|TRBV7-9
TGTGCCAGCAGTCTAACTACCGGGACAGGGAGATACGAGCAGTACTTC
CASSLTTGTGRYEQYF
>once|NA|TRBJ2-5|TRBV7-9
TGTGCCAGCAGCTTTTTAGAGAAGAAAGAGACCCAGTACTTC
CASSFLEKKETQYF
>NA|TRBD2|TRBJ2-5|TRBV28
TGTGCCAGCAGTTCCCCACGGGGGGATTCAGAGACCCAGTACTTC
CASSSPRGDSETQYF
>NA|NA|TRBJ2-7|TRBV5-4
TGTGCCAGCAGCTTTGCCGGTCGACTCGAACATTACGAGCAGTACTTC
CASSFAGRLEHYEQYF
>few|TRBD1|TRBJ2-7|TRBV29-1
TGCAGCGTTGACCAGGACAGGGAGTGTTGTTTAAGCTACGAGCAGTACTTC
CSVDQDRECCLSYEQYF
>NA|NA|TRBJ1-1|TRBV18
TGTGCCAGCTCACCGGACGCGGGGCCATCCATGAACACTGAAGCTTTCTTT
CASSPDAGPSMNTEAFF
>NA|TRBD1|TRBJ2-1|TRBV10-2
TGCGCCAGCAGGAGGACAGGGCAGACCTACAATGAGCAGTTCTTC
CASRRTGQTYNEQFF
>NA|NA|TRBJ1-3|TRBV6-6
TGTGCCAGCAGTTACTCTATTACTGGAAACACCATATATTTT
CASSYSITGNTIYF
>NA|TRBD2|TRBJ2-2|TRBV19
TGTGCCAGTAGTTGGCTAGCGGCAACCGGGGAGCTGTTTTTT
CASSWLAATGELFF